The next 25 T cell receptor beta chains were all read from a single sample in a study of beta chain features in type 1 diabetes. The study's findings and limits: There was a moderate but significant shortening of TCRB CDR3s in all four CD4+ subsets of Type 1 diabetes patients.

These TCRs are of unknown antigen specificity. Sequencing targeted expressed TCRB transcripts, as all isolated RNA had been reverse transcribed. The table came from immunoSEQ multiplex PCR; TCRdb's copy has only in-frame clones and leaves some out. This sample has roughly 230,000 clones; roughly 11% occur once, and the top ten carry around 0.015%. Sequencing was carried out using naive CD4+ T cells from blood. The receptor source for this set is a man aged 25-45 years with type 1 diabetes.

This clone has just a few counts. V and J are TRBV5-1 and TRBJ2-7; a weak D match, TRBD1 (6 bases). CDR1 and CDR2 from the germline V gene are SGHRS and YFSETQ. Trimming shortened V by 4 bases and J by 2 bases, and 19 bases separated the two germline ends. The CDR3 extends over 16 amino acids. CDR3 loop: CASSKNTGTMTYEQYF. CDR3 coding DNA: TGCGCCAGCAGCAAGAACACCGGGACAATGACCTACGAGCAGTACTTC.

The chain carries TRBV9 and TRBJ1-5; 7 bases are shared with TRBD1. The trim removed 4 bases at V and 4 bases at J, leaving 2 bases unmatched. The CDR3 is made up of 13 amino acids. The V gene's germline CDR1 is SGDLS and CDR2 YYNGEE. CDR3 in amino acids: CASSRDSNQPQHF. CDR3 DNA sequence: TGTGCCAGCAGCAGGGACAGTAATCAGCCCCAGCATTTT. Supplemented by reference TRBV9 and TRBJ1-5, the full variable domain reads DSGVTQTPKHLITATGQRVTLRCSPRSGDLSVYWYQQSLDQGLQFLIQYYNGEERAKGNILERFSAQQFPDLHSELNLSSLELGDSALYFCASSRDSNQPQHFGDGTRLSIL.

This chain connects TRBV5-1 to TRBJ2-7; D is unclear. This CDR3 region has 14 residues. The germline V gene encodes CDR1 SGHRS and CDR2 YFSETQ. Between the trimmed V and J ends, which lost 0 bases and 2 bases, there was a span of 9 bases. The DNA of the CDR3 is TGCGCCAGCAGCTTGGTCGAGGCTCCCTACGAGCAGTACTTC. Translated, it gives CASSLVEAPYEQYF.

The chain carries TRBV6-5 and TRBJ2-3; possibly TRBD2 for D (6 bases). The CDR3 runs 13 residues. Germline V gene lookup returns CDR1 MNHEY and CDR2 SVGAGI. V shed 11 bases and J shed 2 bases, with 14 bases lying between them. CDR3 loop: CAVGRGPTDTQYF. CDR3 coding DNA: TGTGCCGTCGGGCGGGGCCCCACAGATACGCAGTATTTT.

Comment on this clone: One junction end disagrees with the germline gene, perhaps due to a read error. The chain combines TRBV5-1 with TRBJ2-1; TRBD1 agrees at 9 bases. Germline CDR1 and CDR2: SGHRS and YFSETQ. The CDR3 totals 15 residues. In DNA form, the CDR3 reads TGCGCCAGCAGTTTGGGACAGGGCACCCACAATGAGCAGTTCTTC. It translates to CASSLGQGTHNEQFF. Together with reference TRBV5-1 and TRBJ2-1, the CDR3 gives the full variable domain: KAGVTQTPRYLIKTRGQQVTLSCSPISGHRSVSWYQQTPGQGLQFLFEYFSETQRNKGNFPGRFSGRQFSNSRSEMNVSTLELGDSALYLCASSLGQGTHNEQFFGPGTRLTVL.

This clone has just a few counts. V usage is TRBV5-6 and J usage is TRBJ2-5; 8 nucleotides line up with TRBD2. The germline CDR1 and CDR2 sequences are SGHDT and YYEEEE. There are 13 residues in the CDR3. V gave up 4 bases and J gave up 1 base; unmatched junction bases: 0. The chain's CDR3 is CASSRGGQETQYF. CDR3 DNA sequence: TGTGCCAGCAGCCGGGGGGGCCAAGAGACCCAGTACTTC.

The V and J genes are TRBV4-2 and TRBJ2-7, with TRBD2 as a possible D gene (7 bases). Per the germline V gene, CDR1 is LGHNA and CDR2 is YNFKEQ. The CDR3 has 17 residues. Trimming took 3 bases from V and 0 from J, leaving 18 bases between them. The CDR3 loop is CASSQANGGGFSYEQYF. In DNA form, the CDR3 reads TGTGCCAGCAGCCAGGCTAATGGGGGGGGCTTCTCCTACGAGCAGTACTTC.

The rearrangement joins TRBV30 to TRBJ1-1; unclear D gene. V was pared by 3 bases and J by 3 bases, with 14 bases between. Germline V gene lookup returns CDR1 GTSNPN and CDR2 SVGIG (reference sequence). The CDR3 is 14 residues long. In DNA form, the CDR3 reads TGTGCCTGGAGCGCTACGAATCGCCACACTGAAGCTTTCTTT. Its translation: CAWSATNRHTEAFF.

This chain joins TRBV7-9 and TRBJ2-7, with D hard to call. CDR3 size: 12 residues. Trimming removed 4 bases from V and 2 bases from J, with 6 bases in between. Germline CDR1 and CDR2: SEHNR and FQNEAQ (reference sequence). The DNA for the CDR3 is TGTGCCAGCAGCTCCGCAGCCTACGAGCAGTACTTC. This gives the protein CASSSAAYEQYF.

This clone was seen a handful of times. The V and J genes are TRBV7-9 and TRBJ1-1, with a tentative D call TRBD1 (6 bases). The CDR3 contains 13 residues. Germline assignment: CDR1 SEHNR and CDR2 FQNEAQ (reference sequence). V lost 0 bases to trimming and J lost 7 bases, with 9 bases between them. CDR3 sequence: CASSLAHRVEAFF. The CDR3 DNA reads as TGTGCCAGCAGCTTAGCTCACAGGGTTGAAGCTTTCTTT. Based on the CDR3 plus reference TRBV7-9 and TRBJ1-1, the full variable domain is DTGVSQNPRHKITKRGQNVTFRCDPISEHNRLYWYRQTLGQGPEFLTYFQNEAQLEKSRLLSDRFSAERPKGSFSTLEIQRTEQGDSAMYLCASSLAHRVEAFFGQGTRLTVV.

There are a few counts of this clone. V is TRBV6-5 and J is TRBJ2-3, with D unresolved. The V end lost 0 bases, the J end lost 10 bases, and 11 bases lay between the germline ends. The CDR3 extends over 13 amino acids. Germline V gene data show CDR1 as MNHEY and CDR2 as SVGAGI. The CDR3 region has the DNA TGTGCCAGCAGTTACTCGGGCGTAACGGCGCAGTATTTT. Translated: CASSYSGVTAQYF.

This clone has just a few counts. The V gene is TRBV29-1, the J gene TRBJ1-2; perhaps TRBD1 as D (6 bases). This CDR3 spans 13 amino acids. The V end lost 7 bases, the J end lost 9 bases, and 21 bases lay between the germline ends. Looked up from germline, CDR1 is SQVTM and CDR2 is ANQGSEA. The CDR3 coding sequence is TGCAGCGCAGGCGGGGGCGCGTCGAATCGCTACACCTTC. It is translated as CSAGGGASNRYTF.

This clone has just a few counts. The DNA for the CDR3 is TGTGCCAGCCTCCGTGACTCGCTAGAGCAGTTCTTC. Encoded protein: CASLRDSLEQFF. This sequence joins TRBV6-1 and TRBJ2-1; D is uncertain. Germline V gene data show CDR1 as MNHNS and CDR2 as SASEGT. The CDR3 extends over 12 amino acids. Between the trimmed V and J ends, which lost 8 bases and 10 bases, there was a span of 15 bases.

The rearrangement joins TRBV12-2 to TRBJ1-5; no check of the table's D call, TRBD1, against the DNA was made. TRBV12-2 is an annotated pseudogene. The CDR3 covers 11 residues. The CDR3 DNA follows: TGTGCAAGTAAAGGGGATCAGCCCCAGCATTTT. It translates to CASKGDQPQHF.

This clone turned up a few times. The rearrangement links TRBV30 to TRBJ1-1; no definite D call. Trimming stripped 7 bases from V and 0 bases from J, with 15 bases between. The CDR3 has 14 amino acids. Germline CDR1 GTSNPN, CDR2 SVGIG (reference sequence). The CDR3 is CASSRRPMNTEAFF. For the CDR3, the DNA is TGTGCCTCCTCGCGGCGACCGATGAACACTGAAGCTTTCTTT.

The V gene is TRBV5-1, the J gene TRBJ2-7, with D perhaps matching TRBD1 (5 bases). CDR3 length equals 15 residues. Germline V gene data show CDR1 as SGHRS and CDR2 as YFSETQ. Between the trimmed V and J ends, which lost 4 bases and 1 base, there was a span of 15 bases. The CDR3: CASSIQGGKSYEQYF. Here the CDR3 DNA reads TGCGCCAGCAGCATCCAGGGTGGTAAGTCCTACGAGCAGTACTTC.

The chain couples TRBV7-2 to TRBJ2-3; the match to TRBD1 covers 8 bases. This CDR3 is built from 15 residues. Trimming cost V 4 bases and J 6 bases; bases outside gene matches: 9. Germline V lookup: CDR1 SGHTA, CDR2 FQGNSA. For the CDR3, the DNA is TGTGCCAGCAGCTCGATGGGACAGGCCGGGGATACGCAGTATTTT. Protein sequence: CASSSMGQAGDTQYF.

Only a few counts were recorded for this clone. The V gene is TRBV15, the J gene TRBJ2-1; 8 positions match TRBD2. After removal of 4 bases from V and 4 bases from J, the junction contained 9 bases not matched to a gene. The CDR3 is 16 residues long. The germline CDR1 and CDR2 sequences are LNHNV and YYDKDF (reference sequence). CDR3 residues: CATSKILAAKYNEQFF. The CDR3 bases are TGTGCCACCAGCAAGATACTAGCGGCTAAATACAATGAGCAGTTCTTC. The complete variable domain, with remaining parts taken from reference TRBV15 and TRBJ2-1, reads DAMVIQNPRYQVTQFGKPVTLSCSQTLNHNVMYWYQQKSSQAPKLLFHYYDKDFNNEADTPDNFQSRRPNTSFCFLDIRSPGLGDTAMYLCATSKILAAKYNEQFFGPGTRLTVL.

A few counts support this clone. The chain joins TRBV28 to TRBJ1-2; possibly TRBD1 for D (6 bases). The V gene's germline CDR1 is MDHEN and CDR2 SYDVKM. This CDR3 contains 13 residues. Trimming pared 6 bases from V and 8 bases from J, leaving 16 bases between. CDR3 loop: CASRPSRGFGYTF. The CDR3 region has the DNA TGTGCCAGCAGGCCAAGCAGGGGTTTCGGCTACACCTTC.

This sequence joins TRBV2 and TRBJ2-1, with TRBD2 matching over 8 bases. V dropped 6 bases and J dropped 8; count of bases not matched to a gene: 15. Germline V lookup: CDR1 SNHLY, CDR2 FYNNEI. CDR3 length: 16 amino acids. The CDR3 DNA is TGTGCCAGCAGATGGGCTAGCGGGTCCTTTGACTATGAGCAGTTCTTC. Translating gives CASRWASGSFDYEQFF.

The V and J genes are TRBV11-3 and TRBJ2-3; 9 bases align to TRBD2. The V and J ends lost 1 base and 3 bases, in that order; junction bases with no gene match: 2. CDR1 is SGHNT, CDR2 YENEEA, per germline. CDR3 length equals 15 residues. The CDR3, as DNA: TGTGCCAGCAGCTTAGGAGCGGGGGGAACAGATACGCAGTATTTT. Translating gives CASSLGAGGTDTQYF.

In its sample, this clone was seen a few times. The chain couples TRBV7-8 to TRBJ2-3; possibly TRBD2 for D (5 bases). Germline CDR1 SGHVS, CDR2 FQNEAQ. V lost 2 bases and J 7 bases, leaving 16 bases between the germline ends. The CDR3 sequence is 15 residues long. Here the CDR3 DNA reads TGTGCCAGCAGCTTATCTGGCGGGCCCCGGAATACGCAGTATTTT. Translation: CASSLSGGPRNTQYF.

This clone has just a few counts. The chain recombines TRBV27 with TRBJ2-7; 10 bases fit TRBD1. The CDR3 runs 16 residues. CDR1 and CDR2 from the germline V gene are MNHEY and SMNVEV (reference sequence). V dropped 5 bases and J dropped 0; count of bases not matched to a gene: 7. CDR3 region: CASSPGTGASSYEQYF. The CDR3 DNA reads TGTGCCAGCAGTCCAGGGACAGGGGCGAGCTCCTACGAGCAGTACTTC.

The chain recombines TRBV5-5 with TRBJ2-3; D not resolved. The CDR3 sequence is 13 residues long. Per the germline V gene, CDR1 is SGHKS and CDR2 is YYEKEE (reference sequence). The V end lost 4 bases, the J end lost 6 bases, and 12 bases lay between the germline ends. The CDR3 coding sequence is TGTGCCAGCAGCGCGTACTTTCCGGATACGCAGTATTTT. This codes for CASSAYFPDTQYF.

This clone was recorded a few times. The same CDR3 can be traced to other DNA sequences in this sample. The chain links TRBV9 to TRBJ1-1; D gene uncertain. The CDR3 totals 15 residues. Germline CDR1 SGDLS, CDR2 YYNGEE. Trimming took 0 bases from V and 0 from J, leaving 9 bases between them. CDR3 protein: CASSVGGGLNTEAFF. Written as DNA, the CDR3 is TGTGCCAGCAGCGTAGGTGGCGGCTTGAACACTGAAGCTTTCTTT.